One sample yielded the 25 T cell receptor beta chains listed below, sequenced in a study of blood T cell repertoires in COVID-19. Measured with immunoSEQ multiplex PCR; TCRdb has only the in-frame clones, and not every one. The table lists tens of thousands of clones, roughly 80% of them singletons. The sequenced sample was peripheral blood. These receptors were taken from a woman between 70 and 85 years old with acute or convalescent COVID-19.

This rearrangement joins TRBV6-2 or TRBV6-3 to TRBJ2-1; 7 bases map to TRBD1. Germline V gene lookup returns CDR1 MNHEY and CDR2 SVGEGT. The CDR3 loop spans 14 amino acids. J gave up 4 bases and V 5 bases, and 5 bases lay outside the gene matches. CDR3 protein: CASSQLGQYNEQFF. In nucleotides, the CDR3 is TGTGCCAGCAGTCAGCTGGGACAGTACAATGAGCAGTTCTTC.

The chain combines TRBV9 with TRBJ1-1; maybe TRBD1 (5 bases). The V gene's germline CDR1 is SGDLS and CDR2 YYNGEE. The CDR3 has 16 amino acids. V was trimmed by 3 bases and J by 3 bases, leaving 18 bases between them. The CDR3 spells CASSATLSQVHTEAFF. Written as DNA, the CDR3 is TGTGCCAGCAGCGCCACTCTCTCACAGGTCCACACTGAAGCTTTCTTT. The entire variable domain, with the rest obtained from reference TRBV9 and TRBJ1-1, is as follows: DSGVTQTPKHLITATGQRVTLRCSPRSGDLSVYWYQQSLDQGLQFLIQYYNGEERAKGNILERFSAQQFPDLHSELNLSSLELGDSALYFCASSATLSQVHTEAFFGQGTRLTVV.

The chain has TRBV6-5 and TRBJ1-1, with D possibly TRBD1 on 5 matching bases. This CDR3 has 15 residues. Germline assignment: CDR1 MNHEY and CDR2 SVGAGI. V was trimmed by 5 bases and J by 5 bases, leaving 18 bases between them. Here the CDR3 DNA reads TGTGCCAGCAGTCAACTCCGGGGACGGGGGACTGAAGCTTTCTTT. Protein: CASSQLRGRGTEAFF.

In its sample, this clone was seen a few times. The chain is built from TRBV10-3 and TRBJ1-2, with D possibly TRBD1 on 5 matching bases. Germline loops: CDR1 ENHRY, CDR2 SYGVKD. Trimming pared 0 bases from V and 5 bases from J, leaving 7 bases between. The CDR3 is 13 residues long. In DNA form, the CDR3 reads TGTGCCATCAGTGAGTCGGCAGGGTATGGCTACACCTTC. Residues: CAISESAGYGYTF.

V gene TRBV6-5 combines with J gene TRBJ1-2; TRBD1 aligns across 8 bases. V lost 7 bases, J lost 3 bases, and 10 bases stayed unmatched. This CDR3 spans 15 amino acids. From germline, CDR1 is MNHEY and CDR2 SVGAGI. The CDR3 sequence is CASIPGAGGDYGYTF. CDR3 in DNA: TGTGCCAGCATCCCAGGGGCAGGGGGCGACTATGGCTACACCTTC.

The chain links TRBV5-4 to TRBJ2-1; 7 bases agree with TRBD1. Germline CDR1 is SGHNT and CDR2 is YYREEE (reference sequence). Trimming took 2 bases from V and 10 from J; bases not matched to a gene: 6. This CDR3 contains 13 residues. The CDR3 here is CASSFRQGQEQFF. The CDR3 DNA reads TGTGCCAGCAGCTTCAGACAGGGCCAAGAGCAGTTCTTC.

In this sample, this clone turned up once. The chain's CDR3 is CASSLDREGGYTEAFF. The CDR3, as DNA: TGTGCCAGCAGCTTGGACAGGGAGGGTGGGTACACTGAAGCTTTCTTT. The chain couples TRBV5-6 to TRBJ1-1, with D perhaps matching TRBD1 (6 bases). The germline CDR1 and CDR2 sequences are SGHDT and YYEEEE. V lost 0 bases and J lost 3, with 15 bases in between. The CDR3 is 16 residues long.

The chain recombines TRBV7-2 with TRBJ1-1; 7 bases agree with TRBD1. CDR1 and CDR2 (germline): SGHTA, FQGNSA. The CDR3 loop spans 16 amino acids. With V trimmed by 2 bases and J by 0 bases, 6 bases remained unmatched. The CDR3 DNA reads as TGTGCCAGCAGCTTAAGACAGGGCATCATGAACACTGAAGCTTTCTTT. Protein: CASSLRQGIMNTEAFF.

This chain links TRBV3-1 (or the pseudogene TRBV3-2) with TRBJ1-1; D is unclear. The ends were cut back, 4 bases at V and 5 bases at J, with 14 bases in the middle. CDR1 is LGHDT and CDR2 is YNNKEL in the germline V gene (reference sequence). The CDR3 spans 14 residues. The CDR3 loop is CASSPEEVGTEAFF. DNA for the CDR3: TGTGCCAGCAGCCCAGAGGAGGTGGGGACTGAAGCTTTCTTT.

The CDR3 bases are TGTGCCAGCTCACCGAGCCGGGACATACTACAGCCCCAGCATTTT. This sequence encodes CASSPSRDILQPQHF. The rearrangement links TRBV18 to TRBJ1-5; perhaps TRBD1 as D (6 bases). The CDR3 covers 15 residues. The V end was cut by 3 bases, the J end by 7 bases, with 16 bases between. Germline V gene lookup returns CDR1 KGHSH and CDR2 LQKENI.

DNA for the CDR3: TGTGCCAGCAGCCCCCCGGCAGGGATGAACACTGAAGCTTTCTTT. Amino acids: CASSPPAGMNTEAFF. This chain connects TRBV5-4 to TRBJ1-1, with D perhaps TRBD1 (5 bases). The length of the CDR3 is 15 residues. V dropped 4 bases and J dropped 0 bases, with 13 bases sitting between them. The V gene's germline CDR1 is SGHNT and CDR2 YYREEE (reference sequence).

V is TRBV27 and J is TRBJ2-7; D is ambiguous. The CDR3 is 12 residues long. Trimming cost V 5 bases and J 7 bases, with 12 bases left between them. CDR1 is MNHEY and CDR2 is SMNVEV in the germline V gene (reference sequence). DNA of the CDR3: TGTGCCAGCAGTGGCCCGGGTGGGGAGCAGTACTTC. Its protein product is CASSGPGGEQYF.

The chain links TRBV7-2 to TRBJ2-1, with a weak D call TRBD1 (5 bases). The CDR3 totals 14 residues. Between the trimmed V and J ends, which lost 3 bases and 5 bases, there was a span of 11 bases. Germline assignment: CDR1 SGHTA and CDR2 FQGNSA. The CDR3 reads CASSFRPGNNEQFF. The CDR3, as DNA: TGTGCCAGCAGCTTTAGGCCAGGGAACAATGAGCAGTTCTTC.

In this sample, this clone turned up a few times. The chain carries TRBV5-1 and TRBJ2-5; TRBD2 matches 13 bases. V lost 5 bases, J lost 5 bases, and 6 bases stayed unmatched. Germline V CDR1 and CDR2: SGHRS, YFSETQ. The CDR3 has 15 residues. In DNA, the CDR3 is TGCGCCAGCAGAGGACTAGCGGGAGCCGGGGAGACCCAGTACTTC. This codes for CASRGLAGAGETQYF.

The genes are TRBV14 and TRBJ1-3; D is unresolved. Germline V lookup: CDR1 SGHDN, CDR2 FVKESK. This CDR3 has 16 residues. V was pared by 0 bases and J by 1 base, with 10 bases between. In DNA form, the CDR3 reads TGTGCCAGCAGCCAAGACCCGGAGGGATCTGGAAACACCATATATTTT. This translates into CASSQDPEGSGNTIYF. Full variable domain (missing parts from reference TRBV14 and TRBJ1-3): EAGVTQFPSHSVIEKGQTVTLRCDPISGHDNLYWYRRVMGKEIKFLLHFVKESKQDESGMPNNRFLAERTGGTYSTLKVQPAELEDSGVYFCASSQDPEGSGNTIYFGEGSWLTVV.

V is TRBV5-5 and J is TRBJ2-2, with 8 bases that match TRBD1. Germline CDR1 reads SGHKS; CDR2 reads YYEKEE (reference sequence). CDR3 length: 16 residues. Trimming took 6 bases from V and 2 from J; bases not matched to a gene: 9. CDR3 nucleotide sequence: TGTGCCAGCACCTCCCTCGGGACAGGCAACACCGGGGAGCTGTTTTTT. Its translation is CASTSLGTGNTGELFF.

The CDR3 protein is CAIGGTSGYNEQFF. DNA of the CDR3: TGTGCCATTGGCGGGACTAGCGGATACAATGAGCAGTTCTTC. The chain carries TRBV6-6 and TRBJ2-1, with 11 bases aligning to TRBD2. Germline V gives CDR1 MNHNY, CDR2 SVGAGI (reference sequence). V lost 10 bases, J lost 4 bases, and 6 bases stayed unmatched. This CDR3 has 14 amino acids.

The chain links TRBV7-9 to TRBJ2-3, with D tentatively TRBD2 (6 bases). The CDR3 is made up of 14 amino acids. V lost 2 bases, J lost 5 bases, and 11 bases lay in between. Germline-derived CDR1 and CDR2 are SEHNR and FQNEAQ (reference sequence). The CDR3 DNA sequence: TGTGCCAGCAGCTTACGCGGGGTTAAAGATACGCAGTATTTT. It yields the protein CASSLRGVKDTQYF.

The V and J genes are TRBV7-8 and TRBJ2-1; weak D call: TRBD2 (5 bases). The germline V gene encodes CDR1 SGHVS and CDR2 FQNEAQ. V was pared by 4 bases and J by 5 bases, with 15 bases between. This CDR3 spans 15 amino acids. The CDR3 sequence is CASSSRAGVNNEQFF. Here the CDR3 DNA reads TGTGCCAGCAGCTCCCGCGCCGGGGTAAACAATGAGCAGTTCTTC.

The chain's CDR3 is CASSSGILAGGDTQYF. CDR3 nucleotides: TGTGCCAGCAGTTCCGGGATTCTAGCGGGAGGTGATACGCAGTATTTT. The chain links TRBV7-2 to TRBJ2-3; 11 nucleotides agree with TRBD2. Per the germline V gene, CDR1 is SGHTA and CDR2 is FQGNSA. CDR3 length equals 16 residues. J lost 6 bases, V lost 6 bases, and 11 bases had no gene match.

The V gene is TRBV10-3, the J gene TRBJ1-5, with TRBD1 matching 10 bases. Trimming cost V 4 bases and J 7 bases; bases outside gene matches: 4. The germline gives CDR1 ENHRY, CDR2 SYGVKD. CDR3 length: 14 amino acids. CDR3 DNA: TGTGCCATCAGTGGGGACAGGGGAAGGCAGCCCCAGCATTTT. It encodes CAISGDRGRQPQHF.

This clone has a count of ten or more. The chain has TRBV30 and TRBJ1-6, with 8 bases fitting TRBD1. CDR3 length: 14 residues. Trimming removed 2 bases from V and 7 bases from J; junction bases left unmatched: 4. Germline V gives CDR1 GTSNPN, CDR2 SVGIG (reference sequence). The CDR3 reads CAWSQGQDNSPLHF. The DNA of the CDR3 is TGTGCCTGGAGTCAGGGACAGGACAATTCACCCCTCCACTTT.

This clone was observed a few times. This chain links TRBV9 with TRBJ2-2; 11 bases match TRBD2. V was clipped by 1 base and J by 7 bases; unmatched bases: 6. Germline V lookup: CDR1 SGDLS, CDR2 YYNGEE. This CDR3 has 16 amino acids. This CDR3 is CASSVLAGGPNGELFF. The DNA of the CDR3 is TGTGCCAGCAGCGTATTAGCGGGAGGGCCCAACGGGGAGCTGTTTTTT.

The V call is TRBV15, the J call TRBJ1-1; D is perhaps TRBD1 (5 bases). Trimming removed 0 bases at V and 3 bases at J, with 5 bases between. The CDR3 totals 13 residues. In germline, CDR1 is LNHNV, CDR2 YYDKDF (reference sequence). The CDR3 loop is CATSRDRDTEAFF. The CDR3 region has the DNA TGTGCCACCAGCAGAGACAGGGACACTGAAGCTTTCTTT.

The chain combines TRBV27 with TRBJ1-1; 9 nucleotides line up with TRBD1. The CDR3 covers 16 residues. Germline-derived CDR1 and CDR2 are MNHEY and SMNVEV (reference sequence). V lost 4 bases, J lost 14 bases, and 20 bases stayed unmatched. The CDR3 nucleotides read TGTGCCAGCAGTTCCGGGACAGGGAGTTCAGTGGTATGGAGGTTCTTT. It translates to CASSSGTGSSVVWRFF.